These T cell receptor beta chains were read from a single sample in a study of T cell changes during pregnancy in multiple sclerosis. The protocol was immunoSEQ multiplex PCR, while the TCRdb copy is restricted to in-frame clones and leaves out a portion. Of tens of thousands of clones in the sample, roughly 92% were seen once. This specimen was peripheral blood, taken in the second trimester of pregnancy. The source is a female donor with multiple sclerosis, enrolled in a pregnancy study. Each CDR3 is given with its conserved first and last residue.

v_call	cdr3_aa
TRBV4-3	CASSPRQGGRETQYF
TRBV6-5	CASSMKGDSEAFF
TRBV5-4	CASSTARSGNTIYF
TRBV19	CASSIDRNRYEQYF
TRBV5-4	CASSLGSRSTDTQYF
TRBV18	CASSPDPGASGGYTF
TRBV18	CASSPSRAGAVAEAFF
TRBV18	CASSPSRVAGQETQYF
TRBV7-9	CASSSGPGLYGYTF
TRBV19	CASSIAFDNYEQYF
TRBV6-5	CASRTDNQPQHF
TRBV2	CASSEVGTSGNTIYF